The T cell receptor (beta chain) under discussion was sequenced for a study of vaccination effects on CD4 cells after COVID-19. Clones were read by immunoSEQ multiplex PCR, and TCRdb kept only the in-frame ones, dropping some. The sample lists roughly 40,000 clones, around 71% seen once, with less than 9.5% in the top ten. Having been cultured for around ten days, the cells underwent CD4+ T cell isolation. Subjects were given two BNT162b2 or mRNA-1273 vaccine doses. As regards this clone: The antigen is undetermined.

This CDR3 comprises 20 residues. CDR1 PRHDT and CDR2 FYEKMQ come from the germline V gene (reference sequence). V lost 4 bases to trimming and J lost 0 bases; unmatched junction nucleotides: 18. Sequencing was performed on CD4+ T cells from PBMCs cultured without peptide, taken after COVID-19 vaccination. This TCR came from a human donor who received a COVID-19 vaccine. J is TRBJ2-4 and V is TRBV13; 7 bases align to TRBD1. CDR3 sequence: CASSSHLEGQVLLAKNIQYF. The CDR3 coding sequence is TGTGCCAGCAGCTCGCACTTAGAAGGACAGGTTCTCCTAGCCAAAAACATTCAGTACTTC.